These T cell receptor beta chains were read from a single sample in a study of blood T cell repertoires in COVID-19. Libraries were prepared by immunoSEQ multiplex PCR; TCRdb keeps only in-frame clonotypes and omits some of them. Found here are about 220,000 clones, approximately 85% of them singletons; the top ten hold about 2.4%. Specimen: peripheral blood. The receptors were gathered from a woman in her 70s with COVID-19, enrolled during active disease. The CDR3 runs from the conserved cysteine through the conserved F or W. Fields, in order: CDR3 DNA, CDR3 protein, V gene, J gene, clone size, D gene. A D gene is named only where the DNA matches it firmly. Clone size is given for some rows only: seen once, a few or many times, or a class if the clone is expanded.

CDR3 DNA: TGTGCCAGCAGCGCTATACCCAGGGTACAGAACCTTAATCAGCCCCAGCATTTT; CDR3 protein: CASSAIPRVQNLNQPQHF; V gene: TRBV2; J gene: TRBJ1-5; clone size: NA; D gene: NA
CDR3 DNA: TGTGCCACCAGTGACCCGGACAGTTCGGTGGGCTACACCTTC; CDR3 protein: CATSDPDSSVGYTF; V gene: TRBV24-1; J gene: TRBJ1-2; clone size: NA; D gene: NA
CDR3 DNA: TGTGCCACCAGCAGAGAGGTCGCACTATCTGGGGCCAACGTCCTGACTTTC; CDR3 protein: CATSREVALSGANVLTF; V gene: TRBV15; J gene: TRBJ2-6; clone size: NA; D gene: NA
CDR3 DNA: TGCGCCAGCAGCTCCCGCGGGACTGACAGCTCCTACAATGAGCAGTTCTTC; CDR3 protein: CASSSRGTDSSYNEQFF; V gene: TRBV5-1; J gene: TRBJ2-1; clone size: NA; D gene: NA
CDR3 DNA: TGCGCCAGCAGCTTGACAGCCGGAAACACCATATATTTT; CDR3 protein: CASSLTAGNTIYF; V gene: TRBV5-1; J gene: TRBJ1-3; clone size: NA; D gene: NA
CDR3 DNA: TGTGCCAGCAGTGAACTGGCAGGGGGGTATCAGCCCCAGCATTTT; CDR3 protein: CASSELAGGYQPQHF; V gene: TRBV6-1; J gene: TRBJ1-5; clone size: NA; D gene: TRBD1
CDR3 DNA: TGTGCCAGCAGCTTAAATCGTGCCGGGGAGCTGTTTTTT; CDR3 protein: CASSLNRAGELFF; V gene: TRBV11-3; J gene: TRBJ2-2; clone size: NA; D gene: NA
CDR3 DNA: TGTGCCAGCAGAAGCCCTTTGAACACTGAAGCTTTCTTT; CDR3 protein: CASRSPLNTEAFF; V gene: TRBV2; J gene: TRBJ1-1; clone size: NA; D gene: NA
CDR3 DNA: TGTGCCTGGAGTGAGGACTTAACCGGGGAGCTGTTTTTT; CDR3 protein: CAWSEDLTGELFF; V gene: TRBV30; J gene: TRBJ2-2; clone size: NA; D gene: NA
CDR3 DNA: TGTGCCAGTAGCAGACAGGGACAGAAAAACATTCAGTACTTC; CDR3 protein: CASSRQGQKNIQYF; V gene: TRBV19; J gene: TRBJ2-4; clone size: NA; D gene: TRBD1
CDR3 DNA: TGTGCCAGCAGCCAGACAGAGTACGAGCAGTACTTC; CDR3 protein: CASSQTEYEQYF; V gene: TRBV3-1/TRBV3-2; J gene: TRBJ2-7; clone size: NA; D gene: NA
CDR3 DNA: TGTGCCAGCGGGGGGGACCGTCCAATGGGCACTGAAGCTTTCTTT; CDR3 protein: CASGGDRPMGTEAFF; V gene: TRBV14; J gene: TRBJ1-1; clone size: few; D gene: NA
CDR3 DNA: TGCGCCAGCAGCCAAGTCCGTGTGCGCTCGAACACCGGGGAGCTGTTTTTT; CDR3 protein: CASSQVRVRSNTGELFF; V gene: TRBV4-3; J gene: TRBJ2-2; clone size: NA; D gene: NA
CDR3 DNA: TGTGCCAGCAGCGACAGGGGGATCGATCAGCCCCAGCATTTT; CDR3 protein: CASSDRGIDQPQHF; V gene: TRBV7-8; J gene: TRBJ1-5; clone size: NA; D gene: TRBD1
CDR3 DNA: TGTGCCAGCAGTTACCCCCAAAGACAGATGAACACTGAAGCTTTCTTT; CDR3 protein: CASSYPQRQMNTEAFF; V gene: TRBV6-6; J gene: TRBJ1-1; clone size: NA; D gene: NA
CDR3 DNA: TGTGCTAGCAATACAGCGGATCGTCAGCCCCAGCATTTT; CDR3 protein: CASNTADRQPQHF; V gene: TRBV12-5; J gene: TRBJ1-5; clone size: NA; D gene: NA
CDR3 DNA: TGTGCCAGCAGTGCACAGGGATCGGACACTGAAGCTTTCTTT; CDR3 protein: CASSAQGSDTEAFF; V gene: TRBV2; J gene: TRBJ1-1; clone size: NA; D gene: NA
CDR3 DNA: TGTGCCAGCAGCTCCTGGACAGGGTCCACTGAAGCTTTCTTT; CDR3 protein: CASSSWTGSTEAFF; V gene: TRBV11-3; J gene: TRBJ1-1; clone size: few; D gene: TRBD1
CDR3 DNA: TGTGCCAGCAGGCCAACGGGACAGGAGGGTCGTGGCTACACCTTC; CDR3 protein: CASRPTGQEGRGYTF; V gene: TRBV3-1/TRBV3-2; J gene: TRBJ1-2; clone size: NA; D gene: TRBD1
CDR3 DNA: TGTGCCAGCAGCCAGTACGGGGGGCACCAGCCCCAGCATTTT; CDR3 protein: CASSQYGGHQPQHF; V gene: TRBV3-1/TRBV3-2; J gene: TRBJ1-5; clone size: NA; D gene: NA
CDR3 DNA: TGTGCCAGTAGTATAGGGGCTAGCGGGGCCAAAAACATTCAGTACTTC; CDR3 protein: CASSIGASGAKNIQYF; V gene: TRBV19; J gene: TRBJ2-4; clone size: NA; D gene: TRBD2
CDR3 DNA: TGTGCCAGTAGTATAGGGCCCAGCGGTGGGGAGACCCAGTACTTC; CDR3 protein: CASSIGPSGGETQYF; V gene: TRBV19; J gene: TRBJ2-5; clone size: once; D gene: NA
CDR3 DNA: TGTGCCAGCTCACCATCAGGACAGGGTGGCTATGGCTACACCTTC; CDR3 protein: CASSPSGQGGYGYTF; V gene: TRBV18; J gene: TRBJ1-2; clone size: NA; D gene: TRBD1
CDR3 DNA: TGTGCCAGCAGCTCTAAGGGGGCAGCTAATGAAAAACTGTTTTTT; CDR3 protein: CASSSKGAANEKLFF; V gene: TRBV5-4; J gene: TRBJ1-4; clone size: NA; D gene: TRBD1
CDR3 DNA: TGTGCCAGCTCATCTAAAACCGGGACAGGGGCCTATGGCTACACCTTC; CDR3 protein: CASSSKTGTGAYGYTF; V gene: TRBV18; J gene: TRBJ1-2; clone size: once; D gene: TRBD1
CDR3 DNA: TGCGCCAGCAGCCTCAGGACTGAGACGGGCTATGGCTACACCTTC; CDR3 protein: CASSLRTETGYGYTF; V gene: TRBV4-3; J gene: TRBJ1-2; clone size: NA; D gene: NA
CDR3 DNA: TGTGCCAGCAGCTTGGTGGCTCTTGCCACAGATACGCAGTATTTT; CDR3 protein: CASSLVALATDTQYF; V gene: TRBV5-4; J gene: TRBJ2-3; clone size: once; D gene: NA
CDR3 DNA: TGTGCCAGCAAAGTCCGAGCTAACTATGGCTACACCTTC; CDR3 protein: CASKVRANYGYTF; V gene: TRBV2; J gene: TRBJ1-2; clone size: NA; D gene: NA
CDR3 DNA: TGCGCCAGCAGCGACCGGGACAGGGGTACTGGCTACACCTTC; CDR3 protein: CASSDRDRGTGYTF; V gene: TRBV4-1; J gene: TRBJ1-2; clone size: NA; D gene: TRBD1
CDR3 DNA: TGTGCCAGCAGCGCCTATCAAGACAGGGGGCCGTATGGCTACACCTTC; CDR3 protein: CASSAYQDRGPYGYTF; V gene: TRBV9; J gene: TRBJ1-2; clone size: once; D gene: TRBD1
CDR3 DNA: TGTGCCAGCAGCCCTGGGACAGCCAACTATGGCTACACCTTC; CDR3 protein: CASSPGTANYGYTF; V gene: TRBV7-9; J gene: TRBJ1-2; clone size: few; D gene: TRBD1
CDR3 DNA: TGTGCCAGCTCACCACAACAGGGTCGCGACACCGGGGAGCTGTTTTTT; CDR3 protein: CASSPQQGRDTGELFF; V gene: TRBV18; J gene: TRBJ2-2; clone size: NA; D gene: NA
CDR3 DNA: TGCGCCAGCGGGACAGGGAATAGCACAGATACGCAGTATTTT; CDR3 protein: CASGTGNSTDTQYF; V gene: TRBV10-1; J gene: TRBJ2-3; clone size: NA; D gene: TRBD1
CDR3 DNA: TGTGCCAGCAGTTACTCGAATCAGAGGTACACTGAAGCTTTCTTT; CDR3 protein: CASSYSNQRYTEAFF; V gene: TRBV6-6; J gene: TRBJ1-1; clone size: NA; D gene: NA
CDR3 DNA: TGTGCCAGCAGCCAAGCCGACAGGAAAGCTTTCTTT; CDR3 protein: CASSQADRKAFF; V gene: TRBV14; J gene: TRBJ1-1; clone size: once; D gene: NA
CDR3 DNA: TGTGCCAGCAGCCAAGGGGCAGTGGTCACTGAAGCTTTCTTT; CDR3 protein: CASSQGAVVTEAFF; V gene: TRBV4-2; J gene: TRBJ1-1; clone size: few; D gene: NA
CDR3 DNA: TGTGCCAGCAGCTTAGCAGGCCGACAGGGAGTGGATCAGCCCCAGCATTTT; CDR3 protein: CASSLAGRQGVDQPQHF; V gene: TRBV7-9; J gene: TRBJ1-5; clone size: NA; D gene: TRBD1
CDR3 DNA: TGTGCCAGCAGCTTAGCCCTAGGGGAGCTGTTTTTT; CDR3 protein: CASSLALGELFF; V gene: TRBV7-2; J gene: TRBJ2-2; clone size: few; D gene: NA
CDR3 DNA: TGTGCCAGCAGCTTAGTAGTATCTAGCACAGATACGCAGTATTTT; CDR3 protein: CASSLVVSSTDTQYF; V gene: TRBV11-2; J gene: TRBJ2-3; clone size: NA; D gene: NA
CDR3 DNA: TGTGCCAGCAGTTTATATGCGGAGGGCGAGCAGTACTTC; CDR3 protein: CASSLYAEGEQYF; V gene: TRBV28; J gene: TRBJ2-7; clone size: NA; D gene: NA
CDR3 DNA: TGTGCCAGCAGCTTTCGGACTAGCGGGAGGGCCACAGATACGCAGTATTTT; CDR3 protein: CASSFRTSGRATDTQYF; V gene: TRBV11-3; J gene: TRBJ2-3; clone size: NA; D gene: TRBD2
CDR3 DNA: TGTGCCAGCAGCTTACCGGGACAGGGGGTCCACGAGCAGTACTTC; CDR3 protein: CASSLPGQGVHEQYF; V gene: TRBV5-8; J gene: TRBJ2-7; clone size: NA; D gene: TRBD1
CDR3 DNA: TGCAGCGCCCACGACCCGGTCGGGAACATTCAGTACTTC; CDR3 protein: CSAHDPVGNIQYF; V gene: TRBV29-1; J gene: TRBJ2-4; clone size: NA; D gene: NA
CDR3 DNA: TGTGCCAGCAGTTCGACAGGGCCCCGAAAGACCCAGTACTTC; CDR3 protein: CASSSTGPRKTQYF; V gene: TRBV6-2/TRBV6-3; J gene: TRBJ2-5; clone size: NA; D gene: TRBD1
CDR3 DNA: TGCGCCAGCAGCCGGCAGGGCTACCAAGAGACCCAGTACTTC; CDR3 protein: CASSRQGYQETQYF; V gene: TRBV5-1; J gene: TRBJ2-5; clone size: NA; D gene: NA
CDR3 DNA: TGCGCCAGCAGCGCGTTAAGGCCCGGACAGGGGGCTCGGAATGAGCAGTTCTTC; CDR3 protein: CASSALRPGQGARNEQFF; V gene: TRBV4-3; J gene: TRBJ2-1; clone size: NA; D gene: TRBD1
CDR3 DNA: TGTGCCAGCAGCCAAGTGATAGGGGGCGGAACCGAGCAGTACTTC; CDR3 protein: CASSQVIGGGTEQYF; V gene: TRBV3-1/TRBV3-2; J gene: TRBJ2-7; clone size: few; D gene: TRBD1
CDR3 DNA: TGTGCCAGCAGCCGCGGGGGGGCGACAGATACGCAGTATTTT; CDR3 protein: CASSRGGATDTQYF; V gene: TRBV7-3; J gene: TRBJ2-3; clone size: NA; D gene: TRBD2
CDR3 DNA: TGTGCCAGCAGCCAAGACAGGGCTCCCATTTCTAACACTGAAGCTTTCTTT; CDR3 protein: CASSQDRAPISNTEAFF; V gene: TRBV3-1/TRBV3-2; J gene: TRBJ1-1; clone size: NA; D gene: NA
CDR3 DNA: TGTGCCAGCAGCCTCGACAGGGGCTATGGCTACACCTTC; CDR3 protein: CASSLDRGYGYTF; V gene: TRBV12-3/TRBV12-4; J gene: TRBJ1-2; clone size: few; D gene: TRBD1